This T cell receptor beta chain was recorded in a study of response to subunit inactivated influenza vaccine. Study-wide points: Authors suggested each seasonal influenza vaccination recruits few new T cells.

Germline CDR1 is MNHNS and CDR2 is SASEGT. Losses at the gene ends were 6 bases for V and 2 bases for J; bases not matched to a gene: 4. The CDR3 consists of 16 residues. MiXCR was run by TCRdb on the RT-PCR reads, yielding one entry per CDR3 protein. Counted here are 700,000 to 800,000 distinct CDR3 sequences, less than 20% occurring once; the ten biggest clones make up roughly 11%. This clonotype was recorded a few times. Its target is unknown. This material consisted of PBMCs from blood, taken 4 to 6 days after vaccination. The V and J genes are TRBV6-1 and TRBJ2-2; 12 bases fit TRBD1. This clonotype was sampled from a man aged 50 to 59 who received an inactivated influenza vaccine. Here the CDR3 DNA reads TGTGCCAGCAGGAAGGGACAGGGGGCTAACACCGGGGAGCTGTTTTTT. As protein: CASRKGQGANTGELFF.